The 9 T cell receptor beta chains below were found in one sample sequenced in a study of CD8 T cells in ankylosing spondylitis. TCRdb analysed the 5' RACE reads with MiXCR anew, one entry per CDR3 protein. The sample lists some 250,000 distinct CDR3 sequences, around 7.8% seen once, with about 6.5% in the top ten. What was sequenced was blood, either unsorted or a sorted T cell fraction (not recorded which). These receptors were collected from a male donor with ankylosing spondylitis or in good health (not recorded which).

This clonotype occurred many times. CDR3 in DNA: TGCGCCAGCAGCTTGGTATTCGGCACAAACTATGGCTACACCTTC. Protein sequence: CASSLVFGTNYGYTF. The chain joins TRBV5-1 to TRBJ1-2, with D unresolved. The CDR3 sequence is 15 residues long. V shed 0 bases and J shed 2 bases, with 11 bases lying between them. Germline loops: CDR1 SGHRS, CDR2 YFSETQ.

In its sample, this clonotype was seen many times. The chain has TRBV4-1 and TRBJ1-2, with D unclear. This CDR3 is built from 16 residues. V dropped 0 bases and J dropped 5 bases, with 16 bases sitting between them. Germline CDR1 and CDR2: MGHRA and YSYEKL. CDR3 DNA sequence: TGCGCCAGCAGCCAAGATGGGCAGCCACTCCGATATGGCTACACCTTC. Amino acid sequence: CASSQDGQPLRYGYTF.

At least ten counts were recorded for this clonotype. The chain has TRBV7-2 and TRBJ1-6; 7 bases agree with TRBD1. The germline V gene has CDR1 SGHTA and CDR2 FQGNSA. This CDR3 has 14 residues. V gave up 5 bases and J gave up 9 bases; unmatched junction bases: 7. The CDR3 nucleotides are TGTGCCAGCAGCCTCATCAGGGGGACTTCACCCCTCCACTTT. Translating it yields CASSLIRGTSPLHF.

This clonotype was found a few times. The gene calls are TRBV29-1 and TRBJ2-1; a weak D match, TRBD2 (6 bases). Trimming stripped 1 base from V and 10 bases from J, with 20 bases between. The CDR3 is 15 residues long. In germline, CDR1 is SQVTM, CDR2 ANQGSEA. The CDR3, as DNA: TGCAGCGTTGAAGTGGCGGGGCTGGGCAATTGGGAGCAGTTCTTC. As protein: CSVEVAGLGNWEQFF.

This clonotype was picked up many times. This chain links TRBV7-9 with TRBJ2-1; TRBD2 matches at 9 bases. V lost 1 base and J lost 4; bases outside the gene matches: 5. The CDR3 has 16 amino acids. The germline gives CDR1 SEHNR, CDR2 FQNEAQ (reference sequence). In DNA form, the CDR3 reads TGTGCCAGCAGCTTAGGCGGGGGGGCCTTTTACAATGAGCAGTTCTTC. Amino acids: CASSLGGGAFYNEQFF.

The chain combines TRBV7-9 with TRBJ1-2, with unresolved D. Looked up from germline, CDR1 is SEHNR and CDR2 is FQNEAQ (reference sequence). The CDR3 spans 14 residues. The ends were cut back, 6 bases at V and 3 bases at J, with 14 bases in the middle. CDR3 bases: TGTGCCAGCAGTTTTGAGTCCTGGGACTATGGCTACACCTTC. Amino acids: CASSFESWDYGYTF.

This clonotype was found many times. The chain links TRBV7-2 to TRBJ2-1; no clear D. Germline CDR1 reads SGHTA; CDR2 reads FQGNSA. V lost 4 bases and J lost 5, with 12 bases in between. This CDR3 is built from 14 residues. The CDR3 protein is CASSSPQRNNEQFF. The CDR3 DNA is TGTGCCAGCAGCTCACCCCAGAGGAACAATGAGCAGTTCTTC.

In regard to this clonotype: This may stem from a read error, because a much larger clone lies one nucleotide away. V is TRBV9 and J is TRBJ2-7; 7 bases agree with TRBD2. CDR3 length equals 17 residues. CDR1 is SGDLS and CDR2 is YYNGEE in the germline V gene. The CDR3 DNA follows: TGTCCCAGCAGCGTAGATGGCCGCGGCGGGGGCTCCTACGAGCAGTACTTC. Amino acid sequence: CPSSVDGRGGGSYEQYF.

There are many counts of this clonotype. V and J are TRBV12-3 or TRBV12-4 and TRBJ1-2, with a weak D call TRBD1 (6 bases). The V gene lost 6 bases and the J gene lost 8 bases, with 16 bases spanning the gap. CDR3 length: 13 amino acids. Written as DNA, the CDR3 is TGTGCCAGCAGCCCCGGGGGGGGGCTAGGCTACACCTTC. Amino acid sequence: CASSPGGGLGYTF.